This T cell receptor (beta chain) was captured in a study of beta chain features in type 1 diabetes. The study, taken as a whole, reports: Individuals with type 1 diabetes displayed fewer insertions and more deletions at VDJ junctions. Shortening that was moderate but significant affected the TCRB CDR3s of Type 1 diabetes patients in all four CD4+ subsets.

Turning to this clone: Antigen unknown.

The entirety of the isolated RNA underwent reverse transcription, so expressed TCRB transcripts were sequenced. The repertoire was sequenced with immunoSEQ multiplex PCR; TCRdb's copy has only in-frame clones and lacks some. The sample contains about 620,000 clones, 15% to 17% of which appear only once. The receptor was derived from a man between 18 and 35 years old in good health. The material sequenced was naive CD4+ T cells from blood.

The CDR3 protein is CASSLGPGVGTDTQYF. As DNA, the CDR3 is TGTGCCAGCAGCTTAGGCCCAGGGGTCGGAACAGATACGCAGTATTTT. V usage is TRBV11-2 and J usage is TRBJ2-3, with D possibly TRBD1 on 6 matching bases. This CDR3 comprises 16 residues. V was clipped by 1 base and J by 3 bases, with 14 bases between them. The V gene's germline CDR1 is SGHAT and CDR2 FQNNGV.